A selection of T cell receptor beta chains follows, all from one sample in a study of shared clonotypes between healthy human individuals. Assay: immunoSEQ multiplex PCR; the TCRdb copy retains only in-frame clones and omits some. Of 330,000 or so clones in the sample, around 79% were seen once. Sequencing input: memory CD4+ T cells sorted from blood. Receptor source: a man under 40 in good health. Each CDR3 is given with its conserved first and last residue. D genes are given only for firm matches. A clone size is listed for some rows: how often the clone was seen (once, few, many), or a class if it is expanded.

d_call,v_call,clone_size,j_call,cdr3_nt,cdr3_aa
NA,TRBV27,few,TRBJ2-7,TGTGCCAACCCCCCGGACAGCTCCTACGAGCAGTACTTC,CANPPDSSYEQYF
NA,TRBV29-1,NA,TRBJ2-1,TGCAGCGTTGGGCTCCGTACCTACAATGAGCAGTTCTTC,CSVGLRTYNEQFF
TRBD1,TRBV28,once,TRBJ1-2,TGTGCCAGCAGTTCATTTCTTGGGACAGAGGGGGGCTATGGCTACACCTTC,CASSSFLGTEGGYGYTF
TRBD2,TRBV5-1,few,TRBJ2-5,TGCGCCAGCAGCTTGGACGGGAGGGGCCAAGAGACCCAGTACTTC,CASSLDGRGQETQYF
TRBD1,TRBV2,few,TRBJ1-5,TGTGCCAGCAGTGTGCAGGGGGGTAAGCCCCAGCATTTT,CASSVQGGKPQHF
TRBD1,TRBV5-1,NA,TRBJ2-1,TGCGCCAGCAGCTTGGAACCCCGGACAGGCAATGAGCAGTTCTTC,CASSLEPRTGNEQFF
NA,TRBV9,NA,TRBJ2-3,TGTGCCAGCAGCGTAGGGACGGTTAGCACAGATACGCAGTATTTT,CASSVGTVSTDTQYF
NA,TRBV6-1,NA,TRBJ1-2,TGTGCCAGCAGTGAATCAGGCGGCCGGTATGGCTACACCTTC,CASSESGGRYGYTF
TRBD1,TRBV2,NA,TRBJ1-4,TGTGCCAGCAGCGACAGGGGTGTTGGTGAAAAACTGTTTTTT,CASSDRGVGEKLFF
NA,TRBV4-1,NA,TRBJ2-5,TGCGCCAGCAGCCAAGGCGCTAGCCTGACCCTTAACCAAGAGACCCAGTACTTC,CASSQGASLTLNQETQYF
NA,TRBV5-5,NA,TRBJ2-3,TGTGCCAGCAGCTCCGGCTACAGCACAGATACGCAGTATTTT,CASSSGYSTDTQYF
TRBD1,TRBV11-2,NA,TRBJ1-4,TGTGCCAGCAGCTTAGGGGACAGGGGGCAGGGTGAAAAACTGTTTTTT,CASSLGDRGQGEKLFF
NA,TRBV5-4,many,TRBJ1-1,TGTGCCAGCAGCTTGGGGGGAACAGGAGAAGCTTTCTTT,CASSLGGTGEAFF
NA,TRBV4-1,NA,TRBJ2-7,TGCGCCAGCAGCCAAGTTGGACCGCTCTCCTACGAGCAGTACTTC,CASSQVGPLSYEQYF
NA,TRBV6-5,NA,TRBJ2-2,TGTGCCAGCAGTTGGACAATCGGGGAGCTGTTTTTT,CASSWTIGELFF
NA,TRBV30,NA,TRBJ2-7,TGTGCCTGGAGTTCGGATCAAGAGGCAGGGCAGTACTTC,CAWSSDQEAGQYF
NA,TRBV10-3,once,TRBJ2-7,TGTGCCATCAGTGAGGCTTCAGGAAGGGACGAGCAGTACTTC,CAISEASGRDEQYF
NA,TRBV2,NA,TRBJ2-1,TGTGCCAGCAACCCACTAGTGGGGTACAATGAGCAGTTCTTC,CASNPLVGYNEQFF
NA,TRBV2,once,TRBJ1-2,TGTGCCAGCAGTCTCGACAGAAACTATGGCTACACCTTC,CASSLDRNYGYTF
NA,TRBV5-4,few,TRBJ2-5,TGTGCCAGCAGCTCCGCCGGGACCGCAGGGGCCCAGTACTTC,CASSSAGTAGAQYF
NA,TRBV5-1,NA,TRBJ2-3,TGCGCCAGCAGCTCTTGGACGGGCCCAGATACGCAGTATTTT,CASSSWTGPDTQYF
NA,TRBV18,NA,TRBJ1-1,TGTGCCAGCTCAGACGACATGAACACTGAAGCTTTCTTT,CASSDDMNTEAFF
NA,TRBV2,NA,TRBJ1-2,TGTGCCAGCATTGTGGACGGGGTTAACTATGGCTACACCTTC,CASIVDGVNYGYTF
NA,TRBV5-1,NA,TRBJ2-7,TGCGCCAGCAGCTTCGCAGGCAGCAACGAGCAGTACTTC,CASSFAGSNEQYF
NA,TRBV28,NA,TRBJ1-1,TGTGCCAGTGGATCAGGGGCCCTGAACACTGAAGCTTTCTTT,CASGSGALNTEAFF
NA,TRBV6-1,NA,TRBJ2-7,TGTGCCAGCAGTGATCTTGGTTGGGACTACGAGCAGTACTTC,CASSDLGWDYEQYF
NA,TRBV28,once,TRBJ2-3,TGTGCCAGCACGGCTGCCGTGGGCGGTCAGGGACCTTTTCTAACGCAGTATTTT,CASTAAVGGQGPFLTQYF
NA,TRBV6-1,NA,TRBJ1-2,TGTGCCAGCAGTGATCTGGGGGGCAACTATGGCTACACCTTC,CASSDLGGNYGYTF
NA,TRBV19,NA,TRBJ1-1,TGTGCCAGTAGTATCCAGGGATATAGCGCTGAAGCTTTCTTT,CASSIQGYSAEAFF
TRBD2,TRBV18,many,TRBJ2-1,TGTGCCAGCTCACCAAATCCGCTAGCGGGAGCGACGGGGAATGAGCAGTTCTTC,CASSPNPLAGATGNEQFF
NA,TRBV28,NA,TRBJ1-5,TGTGCCAGCAGTTTTCTTCGGGAGGCGGCCCAGCATTTT,CASSFLREAAQHF
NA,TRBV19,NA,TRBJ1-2,TGTGCCAGTAGTATAGTGTCGGGCGGCTACACCTTC,CASSIVSGGYTF
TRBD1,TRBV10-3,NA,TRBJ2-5,TGTGCCATCAGTGAGGCTCAGGGGGCGGGCGAGACCCAGTACTTC,CAISEAQGAGETQYF
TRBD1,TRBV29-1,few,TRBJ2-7,TGCAGCGTTAAGACAGGGATTTACGAGCAGTACTTC,CSVKTGIYEQYF
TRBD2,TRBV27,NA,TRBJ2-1,TGTGCCAGCAGTTTGCGCGGGAGTCTCTACAATGAGCAGTTCTTC,CASSLRGSLYNEQFF
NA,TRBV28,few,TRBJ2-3,TGTGCCAAACCCCCAGATACGCAGTATTTT,CAKPPDTQYF
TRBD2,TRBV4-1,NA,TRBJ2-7,TGCGCCAGCAGAGCTACCTCTTTAGCGGGAGCTCAAGGCCACGAGCAGTACTTC,CASRATSLAGAQGHEQYF
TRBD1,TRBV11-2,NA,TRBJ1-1,TGTGCCAGCAGCTTAGGCCCTGGGACAGACACTGAAGCTTTCTTT,CASSLGPGTDTEAFF
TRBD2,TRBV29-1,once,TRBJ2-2,TGCAGCGTTGGCGCGAGCGGGAGGAACACCGGGGAGCTGTTTTTT,CSVGASGRNTGELFF
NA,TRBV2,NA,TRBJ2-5,TGTGCCAGCAGTGTGGATAAAGAGACCCAGTACTTC,CASSVDKETQYF
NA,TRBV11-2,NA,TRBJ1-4,TGTGCCAGCAGCTTGTTATCCGGGGCTAATGAAAAACTGTTTTTT,CASSLLSGANEKLFF
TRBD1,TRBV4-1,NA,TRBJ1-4,TGCGCCAGCAGCCAAGCCCCTTACAGGGGGATTATGGAAAAACTGTTTTTT,CASSQAPYRGIMEKLFF
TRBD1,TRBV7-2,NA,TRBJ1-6,TGTGCCAGCAGCCAGGGGGTGGGTGAATTACTCCACTTT,CASSQGVGELLHF
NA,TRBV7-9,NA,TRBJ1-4,TGTGCCAGCAGCTCAGCAGGGAGATTAGGTGAAAAACTGTTTTTT,CASSSAGRLGEKLFF
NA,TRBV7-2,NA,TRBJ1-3,TGTGCCAGCAGCTTACGGGGGGCGTCCTCTGGAAACACCATATATTTT,CASSLRGASSGNTIYF
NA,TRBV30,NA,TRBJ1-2,TGTGCCTGGAGTAAAATAGGAGGGGGAGCCTATGGCTACACCTTC,CAWSKIGGGAYGYTF
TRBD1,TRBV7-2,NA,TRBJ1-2,TGTGCCAGCAGCCAAACCGACAGGGGGGGCTACACCTTC,CASSQTDRGGYTF
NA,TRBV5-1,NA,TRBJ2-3,TGCGCCAGCAGCTTGGATGGCAGGGGCGCAGATACGCAGTATTTT,CASSLDGRGADTQYF
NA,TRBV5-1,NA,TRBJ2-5,TGCGCCAGCAGCTTGGGGTCCGTAGGGGAAGAGACCCAGTACTTC,CASSLGSVGEETQYF
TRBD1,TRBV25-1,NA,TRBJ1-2,TGTGCCAGCAGTGAAAGACAGGGCTATGGCTACACCTTC,CASSERQGYGYTF
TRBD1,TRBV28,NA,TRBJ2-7,TGTGCCAGCAGTTTCAGGGGGTTCGACGGCTACGAGCAGTACTTC,CASSFRGFDGYEQYF
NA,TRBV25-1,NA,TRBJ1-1,TGTGCCAGCAGCCTACGGGCTAACACTGAAGCTTTCTTT,CASSLRANTEAFF
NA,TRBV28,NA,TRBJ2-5,TGTGCCAGCAGTAGTACCGGGACGGTGCAAGAGACCCAGTACTTC,CASSSTGTVQETQYF